In its sample, the clone carrying this T cell receptor (beta chain) was seen many times. This record belongs to a study of regulatory T cells in long-lasting Graves disease. This sample's time point: persistent/refractory GD, antithyroid drugs over 5 years with positive TRAb. Isolated PBMC RNA provided the starting material for the TCR library. Patients hailed from an endocrinology department in Xi'an, China. With V trimmed by 7 bases and J by 3 bases, 2 bases remained unmatched. Germline V gene lookup returns CDR1 LGHNT and CDR2 FRNRAP. The CDR3 totals 13 residues. Construction of TCR beta libraries relied on iRepertoire HTBI primers and on Arm-PCR targeting CDR3 regions. TCRdb re-analysed the multiplex PCR reads in MiXCR, keeping a single row per CDR3 protein. The sample includes about 660,000 distinct CDR3 sequences, 25% to 35% seen only once; the top ten take about two fifths.

Sequencing was performed on peripheral blood mononuclear cells (PBMCs), taken when the disease was refractory, from a patient treated with antithyroid drugs. The TCR was taken from a female donor with Graves disease. V usage is TRBV12-5 and J usage is TRBJ1-1; 10 positions match TRBD1. This chain's CDR3 is CASVGQGDTEAFF. In DNA form, the CDR3 reads TGTGCTAGTGTTGGACAGGGGGACACTGAAGCTTTCTTT.